The TCR beta chain described here comes from a study of T cell repertoires in cytomegalovirus infection. TCRdb reanalysed the reads using MiXCR and keeps one entry per CDR3 protein. The table includes some 680,000 distinct CDR3 sequences, 35% detected once. Findings and limits, study-wide: The study found HLA-C-restricted CMV-specific TCR beta clonotypes dominating the ex vivo response.

Notes on this clonotype: What it binds is not known.

The CDR3 spans 12 residues. CDR1 is ENHRY and CDR2 is SYGVKD in the germline V gene. The V end lost 2 bases, the J end lost 8 bases, and 6 bases lay between the germline ends. The sequence was collected from a human donor in good health (CMV status not recorded). Some clones in this sample may be carry-over from other donors' samples. Material for sequencing was PBMCs. The chain joins TRBV10-3 to TRBJ1-4, with D unresolved. In nucleotides, the CDR3 is TGTGCCATCAGTGAGATCGAGGAAAAACTGTTTTTT. It codes for CAISEIEEKLFF.